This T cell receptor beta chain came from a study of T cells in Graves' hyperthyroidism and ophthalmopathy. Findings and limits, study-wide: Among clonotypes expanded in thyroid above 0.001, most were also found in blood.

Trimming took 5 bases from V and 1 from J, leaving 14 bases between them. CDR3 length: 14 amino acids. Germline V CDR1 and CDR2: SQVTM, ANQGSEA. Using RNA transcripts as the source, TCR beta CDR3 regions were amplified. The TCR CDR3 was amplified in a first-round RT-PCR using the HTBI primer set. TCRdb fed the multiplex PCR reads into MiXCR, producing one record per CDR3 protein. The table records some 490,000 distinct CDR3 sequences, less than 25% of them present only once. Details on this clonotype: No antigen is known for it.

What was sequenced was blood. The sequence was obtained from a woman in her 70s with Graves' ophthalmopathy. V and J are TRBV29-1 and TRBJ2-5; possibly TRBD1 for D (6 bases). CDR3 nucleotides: TGCAGCGTTACAGACAGGACCCTCCAAGAGACCCAGTACTTC. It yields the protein CSVTDRTLQETQYF. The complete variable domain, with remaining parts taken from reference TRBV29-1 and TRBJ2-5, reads SAVISQKPSRDICQRGTSLTIQCQVDSQVTMMFWYRQQPGQSLTLIATANQGSEATYESGFVIDKFPISRPNLTFSTLTVSNMSPEDSSIYLCSVTDRTLQETQYFGPGTRLLVL.